The 26 T cell receptor beta chains listed next were all sequenced from one sample in a study of T cell responses to AZD1222 COVID-19 vaccine. Data came from immunoSEQ multiplex PCR; TCRdb stores just in-frame clones and leaves some out. The repertoire has 95,000 to 150,000 clones, roughly 90% of them found once; the top ten carry about 3.5%. Sequencing was performed on peripheral blood, taken on day 0 of AZD1222 vaccination. The receptor set was obtained from an adult in good health.

This chain joins TRBV19 and TRBJ1-2, with TRBD1 as a possible D gene (5 bases). The V gene's germline CDR1 is LNHDA and CDR2 SQIVND (reference sequence). The CDR3 has 14 residues. The V and J ends lost 7 bases and 5 bases respectively, with 17 bases between them. In nucleotides, the CDR3 is TGTGCCAGTACCCATATGGGGCAGGGTTATGGCTACACCTTC. It translates to CASTHMGQGYGYTF.

The rearrangement links TRBV3-1 (or the pseudogene TRBV3-2) to TRBJ1-3; D is ambiguous. The germline CDR1 and CDR2 sequences are LGHDT and YNNKEL (reference sequence). Trimming took 0 bases from V and 4 from J, leaving 10 bases between them. The CDR3 spans 15 residues. The CDR3 nucleotides are TGTGCCAGCAGCCAAGATTTACTGGGAGGAAACACCATATATTTT. It specifies CASSQDLLGGNTIYF.

The V and J genes are TRBV28 and TRBJ1-1, with 8 bases that match TRBD1. Unmatched junction bases numbered 5, after V lost 1 base and J lost 4 bases. The length of the CDR3 is 15 residues. Germline values: CDR1 MDHEN, CDR2 SYDVKM. Written as DNA, the CDR3 is TGTGCCAGCAGTTTATTTCGGACAGGGACCACTGAAGCTTTCTTT. Translating gives CASSLFRTGTTEAFF.

This chain uses TRBV5-1 with TRBJ1-2, with D possibly matching TRBD1 (6 bases). CDR1 is SGHRS, CDR2 YFSETQ, per germline. Trimming removed 6 bases from V and 4 bases from J, with 25 bases in between. The CDR3 has 17 amino acids. The CDR3 DNA reads TGCGCCAGCACCTCATTACCGGGACACGGGGGCCTCTATGGCTACACCTTC. This sequence encodes CASTSLPGHGGLYGYTF.

The chain joins TRBV5-1 to TRBJ2-3, with D possibly being TRBD1 (5 bases). Germline V gene data show CDR1 as SGHRS and CDR2 as YFSETQ. This CDR3 contains 16 residues. V dropped 4 bases and J dropped 1 base, with 16 bases sitting between them. CDR3 DNA sequence: TGCGCCAGCAGCGCCTCGACAGCCGGAGGCACAGATACGCAGTATTTT. Its translation is CASSASTAGGTDTQYF.

The chain employs TRBV29-1 and TRBJ1-1; D gene ambiguous. The CDR3 loop spans 14 amino acids. CDR1 and CDR2 from the germline V gene are SQVTM and ANQGSEA. The ends were cut back, 0 bases at V and 6 bases at J, with 14 bases in the middle. CDR3 loop: CSVEDRGAHPEAFF. DNA of the CDR3: TGCAGCGTTGAAGATCGGGGTGCGCATCCTGAAGCTTTCTTT.

This clone came up a few times. The V and J genes are TRBV12-5 and TRBJ1-4; TRBD1 might be the D (6 bases). The V and J ends lost 6 bases and 4 bases respectively, with 12 bases between them. The CDR3 is 14 residues long. Germline values: CDR1 LGHNT, CDR2 FRNRAP. The CDR3 protein is CASGPGALNEKLFF. Here the CDR3 DNA reads TGTGCTAGTGGGCCGGGGGCCCTTAATGAAAAACTGTTTTTT.

The chain couples TRBV6-5 to TRBJ1-5, with D perhaps TRBD1 (6 bases). Germline CDR1 MNHEY, CDR2 SVGAGI. Trimming removed 8 bases at V and 0 bases at J, with 14 bases between. The CDR3 runs to 15 residues. The CDR3 here is CASQTGTISNQPQHF. Here the CDR3 DNA reads TGTGCCAGCCAGACAGGCACTATTAGCAATCAGCCCCAGCATTTT.

The table lists this clone with a count of one. The chain recombines TRBV7-2 with TRBJ2-5; D unresolved. The V end was cut by 2 bases, the J end by 4 bases, with 14 bases between. The CDR3 extends over 15 amino acids. Germline CDR1 SGHTA, CDR2 FQGNSA. The CDR3, as DNA: TGTGCCAGCAGCTTAAGACCACAAGGTGGAGAGACCCAGTACTTC. Its translation: CASSLRPQGGETQYF.

The rearrangement links TRBV6-5 to TRBJ1-6, with TRBD1 identical over 9 bases. Germline assignment: CDR1 MNHEY and CDR2 SVGAGI. This CDR3 spans 15 amino acids. V lost 7 bases, J lost 9 bases, and 10 bases stayed unmatched. CDR3 region: CASTKRGTGISPLHF. CDR3 DNA: TGTGCCAGCACCAAAAGGGGGACAGGGATTTCACCCCTCCACTTT.

This chain links TRBV15 with TRBJ1-2; 7 nucleotides line up with TRBD1. This CDR3 spans 14 amino acids. Trimming cost V 3 bases and J 11 bases; bases outside gene matches: 12. The V gene's germline CDR1 is LNHNV and CDR2 YYDKDF (reference sequence). Written as DNA, the CDR3 is TGTGCCACCAGCAGCTCCAACAGGGGTGCTTGGTACACCTTC. It encodes CATSSSNRGAWYTF.

This clone appeared once. The chain joins TRBV24-1 to TRBJ1-2; 8 nucleotides align to TRBD1. J lost 10 bases, V lost 4 bases, and 7 bases had no gene match. The germline V gene encodes CDR1 KGHDR and CDR2 SFDVKD. CDR3 size: 13 residues. The CDR3 coding sequence is TGTGCCACCAGTGAAGGACAGGGACCCCACTACACCTTC. Its protein is CATSEGQGPHYTF.

The gene calls are TRBV29-1 and TRBJ1-1, with a possible D match to TRBD1 (6 bases). The CDR3 contains 14 residues. Germline CDR1 SQVTM, CDR2 ANQGSEA. Deletions cut 0 bases from V and 4 bases from J, with 12 bases between. CDR3 DNA sequence: TGCAGCGTTGAAGAACAAGGGGGTAGCACTGAAGCTTTCTTT. Translating gives CSVEEQGGSTEAFF.

This clone appeared once. The V call is TRBV18, the J call TRBJ2-7, with 7 bases aligning to TRBD1. The V gene's germline CDR1 is KGHSH and CDR2 LQKENI. The CDR3 extends over 12 amino acids. V trimming: 3 bases; J trimming: 9 bases; junction bases outside the gene matches: 5. CDR3 nucleotides: TGTGCCAGCTCACCCCCGGGACAGTCGCAGTACTTC. Its protein product is CASSPPGQSQYF. The full variable domain, with the rest looked up from reference TRBV18 and TRBJ2-7, is NAGVMQNPRHLVRRRGQEARLRCSPMKGHSHVYWYRQLPEEGLKFMVYLQKENIIDESGMPKERFSAEFPKEGPSILRIQQVVRGDSAAYFCASSPPGQSQYFGPGTRLTVT.

This sequence joins TRBV12-3 or TRBV12-4 and TRBJ1-1, with a tentative D call TRBD1 (5 bases). The CDR3 sequence is 13 residues long. Trimming took off 0 bases at V and 7 bases at J, with 9 bases between the two ends. The CDR3 DNA reads as TGTGCCAGCAGTTTAGCAGGGGTGGGTGAAGCTTTCTTT. This sequence encodes CASSLAGVGEAFF.

The chain joins TRBV9 to TRBJ2-7; 9 nucleotides align to TRBD1. Germline V gene lookup returns CDR1 SGDLS and CDR2 YYNGEE. The V segment lost 0 bases and the J segment 3 bases; nucleotides outside the gene matches: 4. The CDR3 is 15 residues long. The CDR3 sequence: CASSVGRQGVYEQYF. For the CDR3, the DNA is TGTGCCAGCAGCGTAGGGAGACAGGGGGTCTACGAGCAGTACTTC.

The chain joins TRBV19 to TRBJ2-7, with 7 bases fitting TRBD1. The V segment lost 3 bases and the J segment 2 bases; nucleotides outside the gene matches: 4. CDR3 size: 14 residues. In germline, CDR1 is LNHDA, CDR2 SQIVND (reference sequence). The CDR3 reads CASSIGDRAYEQYF. In DNA form, the CDR3 reads TGTGCCAGTAGTATTGGGGACAGAGCCTACGAGCAGTACTTC.

The chain is built from TRBV4-3 and TRBJ1-4; D is perhaps TRBD1 (6 bases). The length of the CDR3 is 16 residues. The germline gives CDR1 LGHNA, CDR2 YSLEER. V was pared by 0 bases and J by 4 bases, with 12 bases between. CDR3 DNA: TGCGCCAGCAGCCAAGAGTCGGGGGGGCGTAATGAAAAACTGTTTTTT. Translating gives CASSQESGGRNEKLFF.

V and J are TRBV6-2 or TRBV6-3 and TRBJ2-6; no reliable D call. Germline assignment: CDR1 MNHEY and CDR2 SVGEGT. This CDR3 has 16 amino acids. Between the trimmed V and J ends, which lost 2 bases and 2 bases, there was a span of 10 bases. The CDR3 loop is CASSYIALAGANVLTF. CDR3 nucleotide sequence: TGTGCCAGCAGTTACATCGCCCTGGCTGGGGCCAACGTCCTGACTTTC.

The chain is built from TRBV6-5 and TRBJ1-1; D ambiguous. The CDR3 has 15 amino acids. With 4 bases removed from V and 4 bases from J, the gap between germline ends came to 16 bases. Looked up from germline, CDR1 is MNHEY and CDR2 is SVGAGI. As DNA, the CDR3 is TGTGCCAGCAGTTCCGCCGGGGTGGGCGGCACTGAAGCTTTCTTT. This gives the protein CASSSAGVGGTEAFF.

V and J are TRBV6-2 or TRBV6-3 and TRBJ1-2; the match to TRBD1 covers 7 bases. The CDR3 totals 15 residues. Unmatched junction bases numbered 11, after V lost 6 bases and J lost 4 bases. The germline CDR1 and CDR2 sequences are MNHEY and SVGEGT. The CDR3 sequence: CASSSRQGGGYGYTF. The CDR3 region has the DNA TGTGCCAGCAGCTCACGACAGGGTGGAGGCTATGGCTACACCTTC.

A remark on this clone: The germline gene is not matched at one end of the junction; a read error may be the cause. This chain uses TRBV19 with TRBJ1-1; perhaps TRBD1 as D (6 bases). Germline assignment: CDR1 LNHDA and CDR2 SQIVND (reference sequence). The CDR3 has 15 residues. CDR3 DNA: TGTGCCAATAGTAGGAACAGGGTGGGGAACACTGAAGCTTTCTTT. This gives the protein CANSRNRVGNTEAFF.

This clone was recorded once. V usage is TRBV10-1 and J usage is TRBJ2-7, with TRBD1 matching 7 bases. Per germline, CDR1 WNHNN and CDR2 SYGVQD (reference sequence). The CDR3 totals 16 residues. The V and J ends lost 5 bases and 6 bases, in that order; junction bases with no gene match: 16. The CDR3 protein is CASSLSQGQPQGEQYF. CDR3 sequence (DNA): TGCGCCAGCAGTTTATCGCAGGGACAGCCACAGGGCGAGCAGTACTTC.

This chain uses TRBV13 with TRBJ2-3, with 9 bases lining up with TRBD1. The CDR3 is 15 residues long. The ends lost 4 bases at V and 7 bases at J; junction bases unmatched: 9. Per the germline V gene, CDR1 is PRHDT and CDR2 is FYEKMQ (reference sequence). The DNA for the CDR3 is TGTGCCAGCAGCTCCCGGGACAGGGACTACCATACGCAGTATTTT. This gives the protein CASSSRDRDYHTQYF.

This clone was picked up one time. V usage is TRBV18 and J usage is TRBJ1-1; D gene ambiguous. Trimming left V 0 bases short and J 0 bases short, with 5 bases between. Germline V gene data show CDR1 as KGHSH and CDR2 as LQKENI. This CDR3 has 14 amino acids. The CDR3 nucleotides are TGTGCCAGCTCACCACCGACACTGAACACTGAAGCTTTCTTT. As protein: CASSPPTLNTEAFF.

DNA for the CDR3: TGCAGCGGGAGGGAGAACACTGAAGCTTTCTTT. Amino acids: CSGRENTEAFF. The V and J genes are TRBV29-1 and TRBJ1-1; D uncertain. CDR3 size: 11 residues. CDR1 is SQVTM, CDR2 ANQGSEA, per germline. With 7 bases removed from V and 1 base from J, the gap between germline ends came to 7 bases.